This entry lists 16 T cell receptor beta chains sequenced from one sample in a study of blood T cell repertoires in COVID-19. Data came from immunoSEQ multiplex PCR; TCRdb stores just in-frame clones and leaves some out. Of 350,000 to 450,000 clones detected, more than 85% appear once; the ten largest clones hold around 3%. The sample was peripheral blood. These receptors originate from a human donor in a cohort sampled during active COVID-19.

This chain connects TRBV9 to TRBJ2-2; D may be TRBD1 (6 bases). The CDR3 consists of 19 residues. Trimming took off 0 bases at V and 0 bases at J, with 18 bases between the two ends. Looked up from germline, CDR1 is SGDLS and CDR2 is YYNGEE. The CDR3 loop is CASSVASSGRTANTGELFF. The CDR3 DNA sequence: TGTGCCAGCAGCGTAGCGTCTTCGGGTCGGACAGCGAACACCGGGGAGCTGTTTTTT. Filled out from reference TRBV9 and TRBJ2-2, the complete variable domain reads DSGVTQTPKHLITATGQRVTLRCSPRSGDLSVYWYQQSLDQGLQFLIQYYNGEERAKGNILERFSAQQFPDLHSELNLSSLELGDSALYFCASSVASSGRTANTGELFFGEGSRLTVL.

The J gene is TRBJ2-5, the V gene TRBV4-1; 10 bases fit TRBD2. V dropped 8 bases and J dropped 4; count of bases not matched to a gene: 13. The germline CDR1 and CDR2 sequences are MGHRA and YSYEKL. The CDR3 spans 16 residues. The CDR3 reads CASSFREAGGPETQYF. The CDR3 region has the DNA TGCGCCAGCTCTTTTCGGGAAGCGGGAGGGCCAGAGACCCAGTACTTC.

The CDR3 here is CATSSVPGQTTFQETQYF. Written as DNA, the CDR3 is TGTGCCACCAGCAGTGTTCCGGGACAAACAACCTTCCAAGAGACCCAGTACTTC. This chain links TRBV15 with TRBJ2-5; the D gene is possibly TRBD1 (6 bases). V gave up 3 bases and J gave up 1 base, with 21 bases separating them. The CDR3 loop spans 18 amino acids. Germline V gene sequence: CDR1 LNHNV, CDR2 YYDKDF (reference sequence). Based on the CDR3 plus reference TRBV15 and TRBJ2-5, the full variable domain is DAMVIQNPRYQVTQFGKPVTLSCSQTLNHNVMYWYQQKSSQAPKLLFHYYDKDFNNEADTPDNFQSRRPNTSFCFLDIRSPGLGDTAMYLCATSSVPGQTTFQETQYFGPGTRLLVL.

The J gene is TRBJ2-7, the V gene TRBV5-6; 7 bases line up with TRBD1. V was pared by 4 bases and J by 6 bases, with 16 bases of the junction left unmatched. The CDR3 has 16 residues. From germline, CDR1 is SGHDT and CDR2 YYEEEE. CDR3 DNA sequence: TGTGCCAGCAGCCCAGGGATAGACAGGGTGGGCTCCGAGCAGTACTTC. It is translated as CASSPGIDRVGSEQYF.

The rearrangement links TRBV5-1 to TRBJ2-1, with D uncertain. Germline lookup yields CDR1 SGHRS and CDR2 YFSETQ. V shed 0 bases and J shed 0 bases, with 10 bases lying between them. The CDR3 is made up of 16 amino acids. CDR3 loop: CASSLVSASSYNEQFF. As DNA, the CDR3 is TGCGCCAGCAGCTTGGTGTCCGCGAGCTCCTACAATGAGCAGTTCTTC.

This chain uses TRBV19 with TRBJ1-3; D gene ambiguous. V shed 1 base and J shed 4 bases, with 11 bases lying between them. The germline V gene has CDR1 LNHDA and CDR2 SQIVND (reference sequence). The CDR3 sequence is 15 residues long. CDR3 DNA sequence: TGTGCCAGTAGTATAGGGGCTTCGGGAGGAAACACCATATATTTT. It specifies CASSIGASGGNTIYF.

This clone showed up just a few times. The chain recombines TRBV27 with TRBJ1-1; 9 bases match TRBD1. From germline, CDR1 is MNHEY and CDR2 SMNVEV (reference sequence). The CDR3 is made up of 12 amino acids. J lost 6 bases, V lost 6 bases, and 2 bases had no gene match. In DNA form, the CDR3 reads TGTGCCAGCAGAAGGACAGGGGCTGAAGCTTTCTTT. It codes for CASRRTGAEAFF.

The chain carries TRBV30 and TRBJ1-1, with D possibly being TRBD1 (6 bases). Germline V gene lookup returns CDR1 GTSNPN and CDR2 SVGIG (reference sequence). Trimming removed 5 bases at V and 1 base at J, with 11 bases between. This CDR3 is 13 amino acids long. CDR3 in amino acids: CAWQGNPNTEAFF. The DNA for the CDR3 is TGTGCCTGGCAGGGGAATCCGAACACTGAAGCTTTCTTT.

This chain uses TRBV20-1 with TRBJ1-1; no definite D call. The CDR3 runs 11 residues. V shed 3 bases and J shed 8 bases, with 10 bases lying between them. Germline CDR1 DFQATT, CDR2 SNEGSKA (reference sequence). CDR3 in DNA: TGCAGTGCTAGGCGGCAGCGAGAAGCTTTCTTT. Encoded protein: CSARRQREAFF.

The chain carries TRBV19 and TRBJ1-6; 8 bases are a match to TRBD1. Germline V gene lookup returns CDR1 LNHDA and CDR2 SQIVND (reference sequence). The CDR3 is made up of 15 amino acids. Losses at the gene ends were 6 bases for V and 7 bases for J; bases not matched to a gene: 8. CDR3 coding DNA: TGTGCCAGTAGCGAACAGGGGGACGGAAATTCACCCCTCCACTTT. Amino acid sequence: CASSEQGDGNSPLHF.

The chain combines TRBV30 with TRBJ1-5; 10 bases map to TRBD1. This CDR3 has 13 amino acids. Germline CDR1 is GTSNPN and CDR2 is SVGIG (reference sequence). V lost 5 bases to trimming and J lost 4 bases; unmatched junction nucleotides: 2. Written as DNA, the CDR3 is TGTGCCTGGGGGACAGGGGTTAATCAGCCCCAGCATTTT. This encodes CAWGTGVNQPQHF. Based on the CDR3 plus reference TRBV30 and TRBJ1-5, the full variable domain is SQTIHQWPATLVQPVGSPLSLECTVEGTSNPNLYWYRQAAGRGLQLLFYSVGIGQISSEVPQNLSASRPQDRQFILSSKKLLLSDSGFYLCAWGTGVNQPQHFGDGTRLSIL.

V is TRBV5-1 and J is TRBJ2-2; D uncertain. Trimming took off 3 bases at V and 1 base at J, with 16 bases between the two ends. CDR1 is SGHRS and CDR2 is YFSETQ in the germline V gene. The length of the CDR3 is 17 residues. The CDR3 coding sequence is TGCGCCAGCAGCTCCTCCGTTATAGGCGGGAACACCGGGGAGCTGTTTTTT. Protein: CASSSSVIGGNTGELFF.

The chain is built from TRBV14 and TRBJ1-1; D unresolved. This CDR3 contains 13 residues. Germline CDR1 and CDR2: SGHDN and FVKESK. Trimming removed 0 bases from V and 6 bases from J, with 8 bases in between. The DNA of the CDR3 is TGTGCCAGCAGCCAAGATCTGTCTGCTGAAGCTTTCTTT. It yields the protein CASSQDLSAEAFF.

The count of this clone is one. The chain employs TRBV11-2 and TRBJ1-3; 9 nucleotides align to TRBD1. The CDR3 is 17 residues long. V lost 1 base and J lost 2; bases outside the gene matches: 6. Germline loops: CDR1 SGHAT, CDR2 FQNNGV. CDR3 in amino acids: CASSLGGTGYTGNTIYF. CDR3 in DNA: TGTGCCAGCAGCTTAGGTGGGACAGGGTATACTGGAAACACCATATATTTT.

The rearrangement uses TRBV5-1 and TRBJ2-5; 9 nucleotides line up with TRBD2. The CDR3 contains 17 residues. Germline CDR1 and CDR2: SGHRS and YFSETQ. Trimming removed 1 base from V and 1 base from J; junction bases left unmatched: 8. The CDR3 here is CASSLRFGGGAQETQYF. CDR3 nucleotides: TGCGCCAGCAGCTTGAGGTTCGGCGGGGGGGCCCAAGAGACCCAGTACTTC.

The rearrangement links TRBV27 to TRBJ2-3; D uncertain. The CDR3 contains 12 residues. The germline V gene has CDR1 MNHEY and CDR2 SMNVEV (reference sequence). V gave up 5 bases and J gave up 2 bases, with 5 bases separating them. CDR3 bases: TGTGCCAGCAGTCCTAACACAGATACGCAGTATTTT. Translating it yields CASSPNTDTQYF.